This T cell receptor beta chain appears in the sequencing data of a study of OX40 agonist ivuxolimab in advanced cancers. The trim removed 6 bases at V and 3 bases at J, leaving 3 bases unmatched. Germline CDR1 MNHNS, CDR2 SASEGT. This CDR3 comprises 13 residues. The method was immunoSEQ multiplex PCR; TCRdb's version includes in-frame clones alone and lacks a portion of them. Here the sample spans over 75,000 clones, 90% being singletons. Sequencing was performed on CD4+ or CD8+ T cells sorted from blood, taken in a trial of the OX40 agonist ivuxolimab. The clonotype comes from an adult with an advanced solid tumor such as melanoma, head and neck, liver or kidney cancer. This sequence joins TRBV6-1 and TRBJ1-1; 8 nucleotides agree with TRBD1. CDR3 loop: CASSSTGDTEAFF. The CDR3 DNA reads TGTGCCAGCAGCTCGACAGGGGACACTGAAGCTTTCTTT.